The T cell receptor beta chain described here comes from a study of OX40 agonist ivuxolimab in advanced cancers. For the study at large: Intravenous ivuxolimab at 0.01 to 10 mg/kg was given to patients every 2 weeks.

TCRdb keeps only in-frame clones here, not all; method: immunoSEQ multiplex PCR. The repertoire holds 70,000 to 95,000 clones, with approximately 82% as singletons. On this clone: Its antigen is not identified.

CDR1 MNHEY and CDR2 SVGAGI come from the germline V gene. CDR3 length: 10 amino acids. Deletions cut 5 bases from V and 9 bases from J, with 6 bases between. Broader study findings: Some of the nonresponding patients also showed low levels of normalized T-cell clonal expansion.

This chain connects TRBV6-5 to TRBJ2-3; no firm D call. The source was CD4+ or CD8+ T cells sorted from blood, collected in a trial of the OX40 agonist ivuxolimab. The sequence was obtained from an adult with an advanced solid tumor such as melanoma, head and neck, liver or kidney cancer. The CDR3 DNA follows: TGTGCCAGCAGTGAAGAGACGCAGTATTTT. Its translation: CASSEETQYF.